One sample yielded the 10 T cell receptor beta chains listed below, sequenced in a study of T-cell memory formation after mild COVID-19. MiXCR, applied by TCRdb to the 5' RACE reads, yields one record per CDR3 protein. The sample contains about 320,000 distinct CDR3 sequences, over 11% of which appear only once. Sequencing used PBMCs or a T cell subset sorted from them (not recorded which). The receptors come from a man in his late teens or twenties who had mild COVID-19 (a few samples of this study predate the infection). Cell type and time point are not known.

The chain links TRBV28 to TRBJ2-5; D gene uncertain. Deletions cut 4 bases from V and 1 base from J, with 10 bases between. The germline CDR1 and CDR2 sequences are MDHEN and SYDVKM. This CDR3 is built from 14 residues. As DNA, the CDR3 is TGTGCCAGCAGTTCTCGGCGGAGCCAAGAGACCCAGTACTTC. It codes for CASSSRRSQETQYF.

This clonotype was seen a few times. The genes are TRBV6-1 and TRBJ2-7; TRBD1 matches at 12 bases. V shed 6 bases and J 2 bases; nucleotides not matched to a gene: 5. The length of the CDR3 is 15 residues. The germline V gene encodes CDR1 MNHNS and CDR2 SASEGT. The CDR3 region is CASRGGTGGAYEQYF. The DNA for the CDR3 is TGTGCCAGCAGGGGAGGGACAGGGGGCGCCTACGAGCAGTACTTC.

The chain employs TRBV11-2 and TRBJ2-1, with 7 bases lining up with TRBD2. The CDR3 spans 17 residues. CDR1 SGHAT and CDR2 FQNNGV come from the germline V gene. Unmatched junction bases numbered 11, after V lost 1 base and J lost 5 bases. CDR3 protein: CASSLVKTGGTDNEQFF. Here the CDR3 DNA reads TGTGCCAGCAGCTTAGTGAAAACGGGGGGAACAGACAATGAGCAGTTCTTC.

The rearrangement links TRBV4-1 to TRBJ1-1; 7 bases agree with TRBD1. The CDR3 spans 17 residues. J was trimmed by 0 bases and V by 0 bases; bases with no gene match: 7. The germline V gene has CDR1 MGHRA and CDR2 YSYEKL. CDR3 bases: TGCGCCAGCAGCCAAGATCAAGGGACAGCCATGAACACTGAAGCTTTCTTT. Protein: CASSQDQGTAMNTEAFF.

The rearrangement uses TRBV15 and TRBJ2-3; TRBD2 matches at 10 bases. The CDR3 loop spans 15 amino acids. Losses at the gene ends were 6 bases for V and 1 base for J; bases not matched to a gene: 4. Looked up from germline, CDR1 is LNHNV and CDR2 is YYDKDF (reference sequence). In DNA form, the CDR3 reads TGTGCCACCAGTCTGCTAGCGGGGGGCACAGATACGCAGTATTTT. As protein: CATSLLAGGTDTQYF.

The chain links TRBV4-2 to TRBJ1-2, with D tentatively TRBD1 (5 bases). The V gene lost 7 bases and the J gene lost 3 bases, with 15 bases spanning the gap. CDR1 and CDR2 (germline): LGHNA, YNFKEQ. The CDR3 sequence is 14 residues long. In DNA form, the CDR3 reads TGTGCCAGCAAACGGGGCAGACCGGACTATGGCTACACCTTC. This translates into CASKRGRPDYGYTF.

This clonotype showed up just a few times. The rearrangement uses TRBV7-2 and TRBJ2-3; weak D call: TRBD2 (7 bases). The CDR3 extends over 16 amino acids. V lost 1 base to trimming and J lost 2 bases, with 13 bases between them. The germline V gene has CDR1 SGHTA and CDR2 FQGNSA. The CDR3 sequence: CASSLVGGANTDTQYF. The CDR3 DNA follows: TGTGCCAGCAGCTTAGTGGGGGGGGCAAACACAGATACGCAGTATTTT.

This clonotype has a handful of counts. The J gene is TRBJ2-2, the V gene TRBV5-8; D possibly corresponds to TRBD2 (6 bases). This CDR3 spans 15 amino acids. Germline CDR1 and CDR2: SGHTS and YDEGEE. The germline V and J ends were trimmed by 3 bases and 4 bases, with 13 bases remaining between them. The DNA for the CDR3 is TGTGCCAGCAGCTGGGACGGGGGAAGCACCGGGGAGCTGTTTTTT. Protein product: CASSWDGGSTGELFF.

This clonotype has more than one count but fewer than ten. The V gene is TRBV19, the J gene TRBJ2-4; 9 bases map to TRBD1. The CDR3 covers 15 residues. Losses at the gene ends were 5 bases for V and 5 bases for J; bases not matched to a gene: 7. The V gene's germline CDR1 is LNHDA and CDR2 SQIVND (reference sequence). CDR3 protein: CASSGTGRMENIQYF. DNA of the CDR3: TGTGCCAGTAGTGGGACAGGGAGGATGGAAAACATTCAGTACTTC.

This chain joins TRBV7-2 and TRBJ1-5; no definite D call. This CDR3 has 14 residues. V dropped 5 bases and J dropped 6 bases, with 14 bases sitting between them. CDR1 SGHTA and CDR2 FQGNSA come from the germline V gene. Here the CDR3 DNA reads TGTGCCAGCAGCCAATACCGACCAAGTCAGCCCCAGCATTTT. Its protein product is CASSQYRPSQPQHF.